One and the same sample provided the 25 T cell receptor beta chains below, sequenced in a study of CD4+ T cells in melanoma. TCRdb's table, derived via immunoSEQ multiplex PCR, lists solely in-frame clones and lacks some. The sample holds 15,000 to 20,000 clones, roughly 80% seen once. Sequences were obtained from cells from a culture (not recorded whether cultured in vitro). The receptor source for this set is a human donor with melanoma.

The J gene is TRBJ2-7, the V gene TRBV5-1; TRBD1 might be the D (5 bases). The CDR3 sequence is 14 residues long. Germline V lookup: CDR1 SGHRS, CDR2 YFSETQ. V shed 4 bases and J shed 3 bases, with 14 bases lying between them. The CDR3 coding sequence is TGCGCCAGCAGCCCGAGCCCAGGGATCTACGAGCAGTACTTC. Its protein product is CASSPSPGIYEQYF.

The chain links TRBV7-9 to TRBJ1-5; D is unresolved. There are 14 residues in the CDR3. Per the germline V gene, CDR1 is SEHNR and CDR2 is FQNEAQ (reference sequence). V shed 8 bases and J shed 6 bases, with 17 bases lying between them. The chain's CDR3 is CASQMGGFSQPQHF. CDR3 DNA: TGTGCCAGCCAGATGGGCGGTTTCTCTCAGCCCCAGCATTTT.

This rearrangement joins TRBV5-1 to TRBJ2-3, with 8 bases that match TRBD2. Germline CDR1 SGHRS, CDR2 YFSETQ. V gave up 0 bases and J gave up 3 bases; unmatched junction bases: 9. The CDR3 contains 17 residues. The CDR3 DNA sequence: TGCGCCAGCAGCTTGGCACCGCGGGGGGTCGGGACAGATACGCAGTATTTT. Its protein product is CASSLAPRGVGTDTQYF.

Written as DNA, the CDR3 is TGTGCCAGCAGTGAAGCGCTTCGGGGGCCGGGGTATGGCTACACCTTC. Amino acid sequence: CASSEALRGPGYGYTF. The chain employs TRBV6-1 and TRBJ1-2, with D tentatively TRBD1 (6 bases). V gave up 0 bases and J gave up 5 bases, with 16 bases separating them. The CDR3 length is 16 residues. Germline V gives CDR1 MNHNS, CDR2 SASEGT.

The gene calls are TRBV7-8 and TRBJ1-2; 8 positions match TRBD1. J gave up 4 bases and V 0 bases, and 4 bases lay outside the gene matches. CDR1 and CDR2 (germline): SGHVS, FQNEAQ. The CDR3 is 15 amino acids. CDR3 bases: TGTGCCAGCAGCTTAGCCGGGACAGGCTTCTATGGCTACACCTTC. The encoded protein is CASSLAGTGFYGYTF.

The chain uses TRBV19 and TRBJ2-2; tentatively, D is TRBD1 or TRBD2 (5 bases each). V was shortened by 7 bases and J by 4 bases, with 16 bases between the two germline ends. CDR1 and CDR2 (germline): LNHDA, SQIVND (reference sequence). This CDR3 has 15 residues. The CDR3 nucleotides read TGTGCCAGTACCTGGGCCGGGGCTGGCACCGGGGAGCTGTTTTTT. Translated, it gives CASTWAGAGTGELFF.

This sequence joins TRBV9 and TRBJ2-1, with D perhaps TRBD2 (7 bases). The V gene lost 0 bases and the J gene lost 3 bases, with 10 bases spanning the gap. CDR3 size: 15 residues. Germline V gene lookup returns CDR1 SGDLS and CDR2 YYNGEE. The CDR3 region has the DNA TGTGCCAGCAGCGTAGAGGGGGACTACTACAATGAGCAGTTCTTC. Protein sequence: CASSVEGDYYNEQFF.

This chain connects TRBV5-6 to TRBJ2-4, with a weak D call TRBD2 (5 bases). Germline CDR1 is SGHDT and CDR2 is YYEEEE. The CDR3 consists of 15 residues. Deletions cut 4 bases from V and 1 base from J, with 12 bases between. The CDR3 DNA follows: TGTGCCAGCAGCCCGGAACCGGGGGCCAAAAACATTCAGTACTTC. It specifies CASSPEPGAKNIQYF.

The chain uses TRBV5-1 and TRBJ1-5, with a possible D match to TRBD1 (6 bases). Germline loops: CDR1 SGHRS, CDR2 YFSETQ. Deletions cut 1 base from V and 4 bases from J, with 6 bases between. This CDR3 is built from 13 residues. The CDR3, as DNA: TGCGCCAGCAGCTTGAGGGGGAATCAGCCCCAGCATTTT. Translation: CASSLRGNQPQHF.

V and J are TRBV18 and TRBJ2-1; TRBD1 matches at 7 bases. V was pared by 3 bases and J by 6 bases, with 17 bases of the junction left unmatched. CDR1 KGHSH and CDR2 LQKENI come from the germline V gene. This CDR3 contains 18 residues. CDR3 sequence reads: CASSPISIPGQPGNEQFF. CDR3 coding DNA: TGTGCCAGCTCACCGATCTCCATTCCGGGACAGCCGGGCAATGAGCAGTTCTTC.

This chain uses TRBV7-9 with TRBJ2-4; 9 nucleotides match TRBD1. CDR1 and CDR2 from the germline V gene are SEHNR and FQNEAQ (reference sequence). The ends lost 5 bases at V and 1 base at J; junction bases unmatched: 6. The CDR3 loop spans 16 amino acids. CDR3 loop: CASSPWTGEAKNIQYF. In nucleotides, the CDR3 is TGTGCCAGCAGCCCGTGGACAGGGGAGGCCAAAAACATTCAGTACTTC. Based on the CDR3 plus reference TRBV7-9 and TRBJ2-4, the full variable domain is DTGVSQNPRHKITKRGQNVTFRCDPISEHNRLYWYRQTLGQGPEFLTYFQNEAQLEKSRLLSDRFSAERPKGSFSTLEIQRTEQGDSAMYLCASSPWTGEAKNIQYFGAGTRLSVL.

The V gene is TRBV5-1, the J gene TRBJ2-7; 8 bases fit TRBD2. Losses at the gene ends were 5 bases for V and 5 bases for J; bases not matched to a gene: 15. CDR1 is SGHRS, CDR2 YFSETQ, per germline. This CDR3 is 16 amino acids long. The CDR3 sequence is CASRSERGRPSDEQYF. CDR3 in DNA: TGCGCCAGCAGATCGGAGCGGGGGAGACCAAGTGACGAGCAGTACTTC.

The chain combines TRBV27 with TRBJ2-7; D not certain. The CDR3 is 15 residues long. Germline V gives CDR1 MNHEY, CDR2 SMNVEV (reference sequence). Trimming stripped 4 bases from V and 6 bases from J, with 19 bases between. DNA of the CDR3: TGTGCCAGCAGTTCGCCTGTTCTCCGTTTAGGCGAGCAGTACTTC. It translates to CASSSPVLRLGEQYF.

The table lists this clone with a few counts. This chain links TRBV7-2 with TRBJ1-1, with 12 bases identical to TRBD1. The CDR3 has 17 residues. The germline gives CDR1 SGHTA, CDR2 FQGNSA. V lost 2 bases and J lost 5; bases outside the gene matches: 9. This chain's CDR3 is CASSLSGTGGEGTEAFF. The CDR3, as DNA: TGTGCCAGCAGCTTATCCGGGACAGGGGGCGAGGGAACTGAAGCTTTCTTT.

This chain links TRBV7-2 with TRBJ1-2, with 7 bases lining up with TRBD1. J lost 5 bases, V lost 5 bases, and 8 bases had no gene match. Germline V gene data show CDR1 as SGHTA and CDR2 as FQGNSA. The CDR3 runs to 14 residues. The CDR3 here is CASSRQGGRYGYTF. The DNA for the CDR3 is TGTGCCAGCAGCAGGCAAGGGGGCCGGTATGGCTACACCTTC.

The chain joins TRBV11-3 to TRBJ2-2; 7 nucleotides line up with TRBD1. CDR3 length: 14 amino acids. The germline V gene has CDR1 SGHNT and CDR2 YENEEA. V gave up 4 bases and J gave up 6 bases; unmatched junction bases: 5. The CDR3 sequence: CASSSTGSAGELFF. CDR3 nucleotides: TGTGCCAGCAGCTCGACAGGGTCGGCCGGGGAGCTGTTTTTT.

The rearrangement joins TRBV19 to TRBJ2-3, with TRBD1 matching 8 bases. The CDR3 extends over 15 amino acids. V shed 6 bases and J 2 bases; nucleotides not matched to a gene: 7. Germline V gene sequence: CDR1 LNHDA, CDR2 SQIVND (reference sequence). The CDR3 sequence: CASSGGQATTDTQYF. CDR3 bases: TGTGCCAGTAGCGGGGGACAGGCCACCACAGATACGCAGTATTTT.

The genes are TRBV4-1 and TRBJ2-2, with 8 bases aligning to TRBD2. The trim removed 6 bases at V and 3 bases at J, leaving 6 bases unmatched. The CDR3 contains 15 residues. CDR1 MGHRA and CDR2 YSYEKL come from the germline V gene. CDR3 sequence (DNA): TGCGCCAGCAGTCTTAGCGGGGCGGACACCGGGGAGCTGTTTTTT. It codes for CASSLSGADTGELFF.

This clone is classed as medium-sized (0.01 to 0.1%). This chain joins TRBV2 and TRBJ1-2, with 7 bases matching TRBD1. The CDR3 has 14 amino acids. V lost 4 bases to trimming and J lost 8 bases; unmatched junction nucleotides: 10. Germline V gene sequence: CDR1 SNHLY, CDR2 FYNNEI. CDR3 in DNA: TGTGCCAGCAGTGCCCTGGGACAGACAGGCGGCTACACCTTC. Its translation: CASSALGQTGGYTF.

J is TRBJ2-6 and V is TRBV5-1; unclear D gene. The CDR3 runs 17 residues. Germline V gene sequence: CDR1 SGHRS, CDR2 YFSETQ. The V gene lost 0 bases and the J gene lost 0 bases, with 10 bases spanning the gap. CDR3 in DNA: TGCGCCAGCAGCTTGGGCAGGCCAATCTCTGGGGCCAACGTCCTGACTTTC. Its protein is CASSLGRPISGANVLTF.

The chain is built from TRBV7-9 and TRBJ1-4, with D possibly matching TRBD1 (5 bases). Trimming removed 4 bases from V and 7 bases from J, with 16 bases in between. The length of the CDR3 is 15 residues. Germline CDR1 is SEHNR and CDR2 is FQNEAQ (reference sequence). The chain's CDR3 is CASSSRASSAEKLFF. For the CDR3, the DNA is TGTGCCAGCAGCTCCAGGGCGAGTAGTGCTGAAAAACTGTTTTTT.

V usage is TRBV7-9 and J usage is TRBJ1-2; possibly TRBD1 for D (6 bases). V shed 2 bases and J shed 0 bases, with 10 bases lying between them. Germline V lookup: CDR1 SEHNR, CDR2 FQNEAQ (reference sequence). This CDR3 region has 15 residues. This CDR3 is CASSLRTAANYGYTF. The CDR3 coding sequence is TGTGCCAGCAGCTTACGGACAGCAGCTAACTATGGCTACACCTTC.

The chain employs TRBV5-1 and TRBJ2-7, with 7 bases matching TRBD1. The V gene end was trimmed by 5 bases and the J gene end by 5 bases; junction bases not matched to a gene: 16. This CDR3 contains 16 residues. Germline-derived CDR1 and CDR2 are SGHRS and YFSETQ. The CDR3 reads CASRRGRQGGVDEQYF. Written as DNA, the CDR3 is TGCGCCAGCAGGAGGGGCCGACAGGGTGGGGTTGACGAGCAGTACTTC.

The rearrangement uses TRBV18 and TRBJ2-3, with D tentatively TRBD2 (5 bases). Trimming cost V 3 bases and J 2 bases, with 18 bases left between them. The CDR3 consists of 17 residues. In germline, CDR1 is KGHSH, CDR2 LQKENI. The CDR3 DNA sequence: TGTGCCAGCTCACCCCGCCCGAGCGGAGTATCCACAGATACGCAGTATTTT. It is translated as CASSPRPSGVSTDTQYF.

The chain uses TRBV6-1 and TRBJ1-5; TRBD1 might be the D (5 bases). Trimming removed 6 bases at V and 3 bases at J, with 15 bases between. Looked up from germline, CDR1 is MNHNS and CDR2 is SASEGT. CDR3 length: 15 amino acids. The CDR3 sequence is CASRVRVWVNQPQHF. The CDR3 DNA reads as TGTGCCAGCAGAGTCAGGGTTTGGGTCAATCAGCCCCAGCATTTT.